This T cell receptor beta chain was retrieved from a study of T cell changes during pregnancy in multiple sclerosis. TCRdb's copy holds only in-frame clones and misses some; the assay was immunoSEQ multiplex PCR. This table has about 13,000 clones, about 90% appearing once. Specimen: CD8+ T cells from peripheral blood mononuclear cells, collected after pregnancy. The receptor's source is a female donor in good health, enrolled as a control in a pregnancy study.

The CDR3 DNA follows: TGTGCCAGCAGCTCTCAGGTCTACGAGCAGTACTTC. Residues: CASSSQVYEQYF. The chain joins TRBV7-9 to TRBJ2-7; no firm D call. V was clipped by 4 bases and J by 3 bases, with 7 bases between them. Germline CDR1 reads SEHNR; CDR2 reads FQNEAQ (reference sequence). CDR3 length: 12 residues.